The clone carrying this T cell receptor beta chain was counted between two and nine times. Its antigen is undetermined. The assay was immunoSEQ multiplex PCR, and TCRdb's table has in-frame clones only and misses some. Of hundreds of thousands of clones listed, roughly 71% are singletons. The data are from a study of cytotoxic CD8 clonotypes in ibrutinib-treated CLL. Study as a whole: Within the patient group, around 11 were relapsed/refractory and roughly 16 treatment-naive, and 17 to 18 were IGHV unmutated.

General observations from the study: Public clonotypes, rarely seen, contracted or held steady on treatment.

Specimen: PBMCs, collected after 36 months of ibrutinib treatment. The TCR was taken from a human donor with chronic lymphocytic leukemia.

Here the CDR3 reads CASSFDEQFF. CDR3 coding DNA: TGTGCCAGCAGCTTCGACGAGCAGTTCTTC. The chain has TRBV7-9 and TRBJ2-1; D is uncertain. Germline V lookup: CDR1 SEHNR, CDR2 FQNEAQ (reference sequence). V was pared by 3 bases and J by 10 bases, with 4 bases between. This CDR3 region has 10 residues.